The source of this T cell receptor beta chain is a study of human T cells and chemical hapten exposure. This clonotype was seen more than once but under ten times. The antigen remains undetermined. Unique molecular identifiers were attached to individual cDNA molecules within the library. TCRdb reprocessed the RACE reads via MiXCR and lists one record per CDR3 protein. The sample shows over 150,000 distinct CDR3 sequences, about a quarter of them seen only once. The time point denotes: patch test 3, about 24 weeks after DPC sensitization. The treatment denotes: therapeutic diphenylcyclopropenone sensitization with weekly scalp DPC. Germline V lookup: CDR1 SQVTM, CDR2 ANQGSEA. Between the trimmed V and J ends, which lost 4 bases and 8 bases, there was a span of 11 bases. The CDR3 has 11 residues. Study results and caveats: The study found expanded TCRs formed significantly more large CDR3 similarity clusters than controls. With patch test score, the counts of PT1 expanded TCRs showed a positive correlation. Donor immune responses may differ from healthy people's, since all donors had alopecia.

The starting material was whole blood, obtained in connection with sensitization to the hapten diphenylcyclopropenone (DPC). The J gene is TRBJ1-1, the V gene TRBV29-1; no clear D. This receptor was obtained from a woman between 18 and 30 years old with alopecia areata. Some clones in this sample may be carry-over from other donors' samples. The CDR3 loop reads CSVAVTVEAFF. The CDR3 region has the DNA TGCAGCGTTGCCGTTACGGTCGAAGCTTTCTTT.